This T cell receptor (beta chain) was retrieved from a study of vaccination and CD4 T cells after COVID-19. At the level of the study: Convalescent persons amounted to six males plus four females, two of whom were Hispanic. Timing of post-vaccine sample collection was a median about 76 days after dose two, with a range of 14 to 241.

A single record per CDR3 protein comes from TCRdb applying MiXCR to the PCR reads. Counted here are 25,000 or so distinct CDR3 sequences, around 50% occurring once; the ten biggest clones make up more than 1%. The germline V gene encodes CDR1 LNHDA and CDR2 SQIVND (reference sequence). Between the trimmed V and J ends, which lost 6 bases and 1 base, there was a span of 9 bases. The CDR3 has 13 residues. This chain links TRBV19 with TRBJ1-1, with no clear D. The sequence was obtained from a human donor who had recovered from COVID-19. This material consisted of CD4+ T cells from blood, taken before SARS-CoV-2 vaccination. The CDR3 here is CASRGMGNTEAFF. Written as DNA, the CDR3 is TGTGCCAGTAGAGGGATGGGGAACACTGAAGCTTTCTTT.